The source of this T cell receptor (beta chain) is a study of beta chain features in type 1 diabetes. Whole-study findings and limits: In every one of the four CD4+ subsets, TCRB CDR3s were moderately but significantly shorter in Type 1 diabetes patients. For type 1 diabetes patients, VDJ junctions showed fewer insertions and more deletions.

Every isolated RNA sample was fully reverse transcribed, so sequencing captured expressed TCRB transcripts. TCRdb's copy holds only in-frame clones and misses some; the assay was immunoSEQ multiplex PCR. The table includes about 230,000 clones, 9.6% detected once. The CDR3 has 17 residues. J gave up 7 bases and V 2 bases, and 14 bases lay outside the gene matches. Germline lookup yields CDR1 SGHRS and CDR2 YFSETQ. This clone has just one count. Its antigen remains unidentified. This sequence joins TRBV5-1 and TRBJ2-5, with TRBD1 identical over 10 bases. The clonotype comes from a woman aged 18-29 years in good health. The sequenced material came from naive CD4+ T cells from blood. The CDR3 region is CASSLFTGTGEVGTQYF. In DNA form, the CDR3 reads TGCGCCAGCAGCTTATTCACCGGGACAGGGGAGGTCGGGACCCAGTACTTC.